Listed below are T cell receptor beta chains from one sample, sequenced in a study of CD8 T cells in Susac syndrome. From the immunoSEQ multiplex PCR reads, TCRdb called clonotypes with MiXCR, one entry per CDR3 protein. In the table there are 170,000 or so distinct CDR3 sequences, 90% to 95% of which are singletons. Sequenced: CD8+ T cells from PBMCs. These receptors were collected from a human donor with multiple sclerosis. Each CDR3 is given with its conserved first and last residue. A D gene is named only where the DNA matches it firmly. Clone size is stated in some rows and not others, as once, few, many or a class when expanded.

length,D,size,J,V,CDR3,DNA
12,.,.,TRBJ2-2,TRBV27,CASSFFSGELFF,TGTGCCAGCAGTTTTTTTAGCGGGGAGCTGTTTTTT
14,.,.,TRBJ2-1,TRBV19,CASSIVGSYNEQFF,TGTGCCAGTAGTATTGTAGGCTCCTACAATGAGCAGTTCTTC
17,TRBD2,.,TRBJ2-3,TRBV20-1,CSAQPLAGHLSTDTQYF,TGCAGTGCACAGCCCCTAGCGGGGCACCTTAGCACAGATACGCAGTATTTT
15,.,.,TRBJ1-1,TRBV9,CASSPWGTPNTEAFF,TGTGCCAGCAGCCCTTGGGGGACGCCGAACACTGAAGCTTTCTTT
17,TRBD2,.,TRBJ2-1,TRBV2,CASSGRTSGGAFNEQFF,TGTGCCAGCAGTGGGAGGACTAGCGGGGGGGCCTTCAATGAGCAGTTCTTC
13,.,.,TRBJ2-7,TRBV3-1,CASSQDPSYEQYF,TGTGCCAGCAGCCAAGACCCTTCGTACGAGCAGTACTTC
14,.,.,TRBJ2-5,TRBV28,CASSDLTGTETQYF,TGTGCCAGCAGCGATTTGACAGGAACGGAGACCCAGTACTTC
13,TRBD1,.,TRBJ2-7,TRBV6-6,CASSPDRANEQYF,TGTGCCAGCAGCCCAGACAGGGCCAACGAGCAGTACTTC
16,TRBD2,.,TRBJ2-3,TRBV5-6,CASSLPLAGRVDTQYF,TGTGCCAGCAGCCTTCCACTAGCGGGAAGGGTAGATACGCAGTATTTT
10,.,.,TRBJ1-4,TRBV20-1,CSAHGEKLFF,TGCAGTGCTCACGGTGAAAAACTGTTTTTT
15,TRBD1,.,TRBJ2-7,TRBV20-1,CSARDTWDRGYEQYF,TGCAGTGCTAGAGATACATGGGACAGGGGCTACGAGCAGTACTTC
16,.,.,TRBJ2-5,TRBV13,CASSHESTGMTETRYF,TGTGCCAGCAGCCACGAGTCAACAGGGATGACGGAGACCCGGTACTTC
14,.,.,TRBJ1-1,TRBV3-1,CASSPLGRTSEAFF,TGTGCCAGCAGCCCCTTAGGGAGGACTTCCGAAGCTTTCTTT
16,.,.,TRBJ2-7,TRBV4-1,CASSQGTGYPSYEQYF,TGCGCCAGCAGCCAAGGTACAGGGTATCCCTCCTACGAGCAGTACTTC
15,.,once,TRBJ2-2,TRBV28,CASSLSPGNTGELFF,TGTGCCAGCAGTTTATCCCCAGGGAACACCGGGGAGCTGTTTTTT
10,.,.,TRBJ2-1,TRBV12-5,CASGLYEQFF,TGTGCTAGTGGTTTATATGAGCAGTTCTTC
15,TRBD1,once,TRBJ1-2,TRBV20-1,CSARAGTGSSYGYTF,TGCAGTGCTAGAGCCGGGACAGGCAGCAGCTATGGCTACACCTTC
14,.,.,TRBJ2-7,TRBV5-4,CASSSRDVSYEQYF,TGTGCCAGCAGCTCCCGGGACGTGTCCTACGAGCAGTACTTC
16,.,once,TRBJ2-7,TRBV3-1,CASSQDLEGDYYEQYF,TGTGCCAGCAGCCAAGATCTCGAGGGAGACTACTACGAGCAGTACTTC
15,TRBD2,once,TRBJ2-1,TRBV28,CASSPSGRRYNEQFF,TGTGCCAGCAGTCCTAGCGGGAGGCGCTACAATGAGCAGTTCTTC
16,.,.,TRBJ1-1,TRBV20-1,CSAGPDVEAVGTEAFF,TGCAGTGCAGGACCCGACGTAGAGGCGGTGGGCACTGAAGCTTTCTTT
16,.,.,TRBJ1-1,TRBV20-1,CSARDRKRGPDTEAFF,TGCAGTGCTAGAGATCGTAAGAGGGGCCCGGACACTGAAGCTTTCTTT
15,.,.,TRBJ1-2,TRBV7-2,CASSLGVQGGVGYTF,TGTGCCAGCAGCTTAGGAGTACAGGGAGGGGTTGGCTACACCTTC
16,TRBD2,.,TRBJ2-4,TRBV2,CASRSSGGSVQSIQYF,TGTGCCAGCAGGTCTAGCGGGGGATCTGTTCAGTCCATTCAGTACTTC
15,TRBD1,.,TRBJ1-2,TRBV7-3,CASSPRQGRDYGYTF,TGTGCCAGCAGCCCCCGACAGGGCAGGGACTATGGCTACACCTTC
12,.,.,TRBJ2-7,TRBV14,CASGGDSYEQYF,TGTGCCAGCGGCGGGGACTCCTACGAGCAGTACTTC
12,.,.,TRBJ1-1,TRBV9,CASSGPRVEAFF,TGTGCCAGCAGCGGACCTCGGGTAGAAGCTTTCTTT
13,.,.,TRBJ1-1,TRBV10-2,CASSEEEWSEAFF,TGCGCCAGCAGTGAGGAGGAATGGAGTGAAGCTTTCTTT
17,TRBD1,.,TRBJ2-1,TRBV14,CASSQGELAHPHNEQFF,TGTGCCAGCAGTCAGGGGGAGTTAGCCCACCCTCACAATGAGCAGTTCTTC
14,.,.,TRBJ2-7,TRBV4-1,CASSLRDGTYEQYF,TGCGCCAGCAGCCTCCGAGATGGGACCTACGAGCAGTACTTC